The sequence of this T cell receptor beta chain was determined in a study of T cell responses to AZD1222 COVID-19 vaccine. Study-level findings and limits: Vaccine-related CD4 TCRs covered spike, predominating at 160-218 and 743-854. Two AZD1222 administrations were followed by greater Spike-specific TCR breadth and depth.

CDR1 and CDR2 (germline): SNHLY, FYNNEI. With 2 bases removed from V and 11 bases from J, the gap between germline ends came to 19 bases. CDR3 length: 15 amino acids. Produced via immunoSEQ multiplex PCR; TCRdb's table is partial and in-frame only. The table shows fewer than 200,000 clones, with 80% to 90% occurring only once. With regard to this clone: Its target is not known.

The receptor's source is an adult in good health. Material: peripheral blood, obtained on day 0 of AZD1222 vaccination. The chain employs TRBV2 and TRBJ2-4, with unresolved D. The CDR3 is CASSEWIGDVGFQYF. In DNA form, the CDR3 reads TGTGCCAGCAGTGAATGGATTGGAGATGTGGGATTTCAGTACTTC.